The next 13 T cell receptor beta chains were all read from a single sample in a study of tumor-infiltrating lymphocytes in primary liver carcinoma. A primer matching the constant region was used to make TCR beta cDNA from 500 to 650 ng of total RNA. Three nested multiplex PCR rounds of slightly modified ARM-PCR generated TCR beta libraries. Investigators reported that the first two PCR rounds, at 10 to 11 cycles each, used TRBV1-TRBV30 forward primers with a C-beta reverse primer. TCRdb analysed the multiplex PCR reads with MiXCR anew, one entry per CDR3 protein. In the table there are tens of thousands of distinct CDR3 sequences, about 64% of which are singletons. Without any cell sorting, about 19-32 mg of bulk tissue yielded co-extracted RNA and DNA. The specimen sequenced was liver tumor tissue from sampling region 4. Subset denoted: tumor region T4, right-lateral pole. The receptors here all came from a woman aged 55-75 years with primary liver carcinoma and hepatitis B virus infection.

This clonotype was seen only a few times. The rearrangement links TRBV7-9 to TRBJ2-7; D tentatively fits TRBD1 or TRBD2 (5 bases each). Germline loops: CDR1 SEHNR, CDR2 FQNEAQ (reference sequence). V was trimmed by 0 bases and J by 13 bases, leaving 16 bases between them. CDR3 length equals 13 residues. CDR3 sequence (DNA): TGTGCCAGCAGCTTAGCTGGGACGCTTCAACCTTACTTC. Encoded protein: CASSLAGTLQPYF.

As for this clonotype: One junction end disagrees with the germline gene, perhaps due to a read error. This chain uses TRBV5-4 with TRBJ2-5, with a weak D call TRBD2 (6 bases). Germline V lookup: CDR1 SGHNT, CDR2 YYREEE (reference sequence). The CDR3 contains 14 residues. CDR3 region: CACSLGGDQEIQYF. CDR3 nucleotide sequence: TGTGCCTGCAGCTTGGGGGGAGACCAAGAGATCCAGTATTTC.

Points on this clonotype: Without the conserved terminal phenylalanine or tryptophan, this CDR3 likely stems from a read error. V and J are TRBV6-1 and TRBJ2-1; D unclear. The V gene's germline CDR1 is MNHNS and CDR2 SASEGT. This CDR3 is 11 amino acids long. V was cut by 1 base and J by 9 bases, with 4 bases left in between. The CDR3 sequence is CASSEGFEQFL. CDR3 nucleotide sequence: TGTGCCAGCAGTGAAGGTTTTGAGCAGTTCTTG.

Concerning this clonotype itself: Since no conserved phenylalanine or tryptophan closes the CDR3, a read error is the likely cause. The J gene is TRBJ2-3, the V gene TRBV11-3; D gene ambiguous. The V and J ends lost 6 bases and 6 bases respectively, with 10 bases between them. CDR3 length: 12 residues. Germline CDR1 reads SGHNT; CDR2 reads YENEEA. The CDR3 region has the DNA TGTGCCAGCAGGCCCTGGGTGGATACGCAGTATTAT. Its translation: CASRPWVDTQYY.

The chain couples TRBV5-1 to TRBJ2-7; the match to TRBD2 covers 7 bases. Germline V gene sequence: CDR1 SGHRS, CDR2 YFSETQ. This CDR3 contains 15 residues. V dropped 3 bases and J dropped 2; count of bases not matched to a gene: 8. CDR3 loop: CASSSISSGAYEQYF. The CDR3 DNA follows: TGCGCCAGCAGCTCAATCTCTAGCGGAGCCTACGAGCAGTACTTC. Supplemented by reference TRBV5-1 and TRBJ2-7, the full variable domain reads KAGVTQTPRYLIKTRGQQVTLSCSPISGHRSVSWYQQTPGQGLQFLFEYFSETQRNKGNFPGRFSGRQFSNSRSEMNVSTLELGDSALYLCASSSISSGAYEQYFGPGTRLTVT.

Turning to this clonotype: No conserved phenylalanine or tryptophan ends this CDR3, so it is likely a read error. It is unclear where the CDR3 begins or ends on the DNA, so no DNA is shown, and the CDR3 is as TCRdb lists it. J is TRBJ1-1 and V is TRBV6-1; the table assigns TRBD1, which was not confirmed against the DNA. From its first to its last residue, the CDR3 has 13 amino acids. Germline V gene data show CDR1 as MNHNS and CDR2 as SASEGT. This CDR3 reads CASGARENTDTFS.

This clonotype has just a few counts. This clone may be a read error of a much larger clone one base away. The gene calls are TRBV28 and TRBJ2-2; D is possibly TRBD1 (6 bases). The germline CDR1 and CDR2 sequences are MDHEN and SYDVKM. This CDR3 has 13 residues. DNA of the CDR3: TGTGCCAGCAGGGACAGTTACACCGGGGAGCTGCTTTTT. The encoded protein is CASRDSYTGELLF.

This clonotype was seen only once. One end of the junction is discordant with germline, which a read error may explain. The chain employs TRBV20-1 and TRBJ2-3; TRBD2 agrees at 9 bases. This CDR3 region has 15 residues. Per germline, CDR1 DFQATT and CDR2 SNEGSKA (reference sequence). The CDR3 coding sequence is TGCAGTGCTGGAGATGGCGGGAGGGCCACAGATACGCAGTATTTT. This encodes CSAGDGGRATDTQYF.

As for this clonotype: At one end, the junction sequence differs from germline, possibly due to a read error. This chain joins TRBV4-1 and TRBJ2-2; tentative D call: TRBD2 (5 bases). The germline CDR1 and CDR2 sequences are MGHRA and YSYEKL. CDR3 length equals 17 residues. The CDR3 spells CASNQVDMGFPTGELFF. CDR3 nucleotide sequence: TGCGCCAGTAACCAAGTAGACATGGGATTTCCGACCGGGGAGTTGTTTTTT.

Comment on this clonotype: A junction end diverges from the germline sequence, so it may reflect a read error. This sequence joins TRBV11-2 and TRBJ1-2; weak D call: TRBD1 (6 bases). The germline V gene has CDR1 SGHAT and CDR2 FQNNGV. This CDR3 is built from 15 residues. Written as DNA, the CDR3 is TGTGCCAACAGCTTAACAATACAGGGAGATGGTGATTACACCTTC. Translated: CANSLTIQGDGDYTF.

Points on this clonotype: Being one base from a much bigger clone, this may be a read error. V gene TRBV5-1 combines with J gene TRBJ2-1, with 8 bases aligning to TRBD1. The V segment lost 7 bases and the J segment 9 bases; nucleotides outside the gene matches: 6. Looked up from germline, CDR1 is SGHRS and CDR2 is YFSETQ. This CDR3 is built from 12 residues. The CDR3 spells CASQDRGGEQFF. The CDR3 DNA reads TGCGCCAGCCAAGACAGGGGTGGTGAGCAGTTCTTC.

With respect to this clonotype: In this CDR3 the conserved last residue, phenylalanine or tryptophan, is missing, so a read error is likely. The chain couples TRBV28 to TRBJ1-2; tentatively, D is TRBD1 (6 bases). Between the trimmed V and J ends, which lost 7 bases and 7 bases, there was a span of 16 bases. Germline V CDR1 and CDR2: MDHEN, SYDVKM. This CDR3 contains 13 residues. CDR3 sequence reads: CASNKAGDCGYTL. CDR3 nucleotides: TGTGCCAGCAATAAAGCAGGGGACTGTGGCTACACCCTC.

The genes are TRBV6-1 and TRBJ2-3, with D tentatively TRBD2 (5 bases). Germline V lookup: CDR1 MNHNS, CDR2 SASEGT. V was trimmed by 0 bases and J by 6 bases, leaving 10 bases between them. The length of the CDR3 is 14 residues. CDR3 nucleotide sequence: TGTGCCAGCAGTGAAGCGTGGGAGTGTGATACGCAGTATTTT. It is translated as CASSEAWECDTQYF.